This TCR beta chain comes out of a study of Ad26.COV2.S vaccination and SARS-CoV-2 variants. Trimming removed 4 bases from V and 8 bases from J; junction bases left unmatched: 10. The CDR3 consists of 14 residues. Germline CDR1 SGHAT, CDR2 FQNNGV. The treatment here: around 19 received Ad26.COV2.S at low or high dose, single or two shots; roughly 5 received placebo; per-sample allocation not given. After the first vaccine or placebo injection, samples were drawn on day 63. Only in-frame clones appear in the TCRdb table, and some are missing; sequencing was by immunoSEQ multiplex PCR. The profile shows 400,000 to 500,000 clones, about 91% of them singletons.

This chain uses TRBV11-2 with TRBJ1-1, with 7 bases aligning to TRBD1. This sequence originates from a person between 18 and 60 years old who received the Ad26.COV2.S COVID-19 vaccine or a placebo. This specimen consisted of peripheral blood, obtained in a trial of Ad26.COV2.S vaccine versus placebo. The CDR3 loop reads CASSSRTGATEAFF. The CDR3, as DNA: TGTGCCAGCAGCTCCAGGACAGGAGCCACCGAAGCTTTCTTT.